This paragraph reports one T cell receptor beta chain. CDR1 SGHRS and CDR2 YFSETQ come from the germline V gene. This CDR3 is 16 amino acids long. Trimming took 4 bases from V and 1 from J, leaving 14 bases between them. The sample belongs to a study of shared clonotypes between healthy human individuals. This table comes from immunoSEQ multiplex PCR, and its TCRdb copy is limited to in-frame clones, with some not included. Of approximately 980,000 clones in the sample, over 75% were seen once. Source material: memory CD4+ T cells sorted from blood. Noted subset: CD45RA-negative fraction. This clonotype was sampled from a young man in good health. This chain connects TRBV5-1 to TRBJ2-2; D not resolved. DNA of the CDR3: TGCGCCAGCAGCCCCCTTGTGGGCAGGAACACCGGGGAGCTGTTTTTT. This gives the protein CASSPLVGRNTGELFF.